Listed below are T cell receptor beta chains from one sample, sequenced in a study of identical twins. TCRdb analysed the 5' RACE reads with MiXCR anew, one entry per CDR3 protein. Among 600,000 to 850,000 distinct CDR3 sequences listed, 15% to 20% were seen once. These data were likewise used in another study, on T cells expressing NK-cell markers.

Sequenced input: PBMCs. The receptors stem from a woman in her late teens or twenties in good health. Each CDR3 is given with its conserved first and last residue. Each record gives: V gene, J gene, D gene, clone size, CDR3 protein, CDR3 DNA. D genes are given only for firm matches. Size is omitted from some rows. Given values are once, few, many or a class for expanded clones.

TRBV7-9	TRBJ2-2	NA	NA	CASLFRGGELFF	TGTGCCAGCCTGTTCCGTGGCGGGGAGCTGTTTTTT
TRBV6-1	TRBJ2-2	NA	few	CASRIQTSFSGELFF	TGTGCCAGCAGGATTCAGACTAGTTTCTCCGGGGAGCTGTTTTTT
TRBV18	TRBJ2-5	NA	NA	CASGVQAQETQYF	TGTGCCAGCGGGGTGCAGGCACAAGAGACCCAGTACTTC
TRBV9	TRBJ2-5	NA	NA	CASSRGGVQRAETQYF	TGTGCCAGCTCACGAGGAGGGGTACAGAGGGCAGAGACCCAGTACTTC
TRBV12-3/TRBV12-4	TRBJ1-2	NA	NA	CASSNPGHPGYTF	TGTGCCAGCAGTAACCCCGGACACCCTGGCTACACCTTC
TRBV5-1	TRBJ2-5	TRBD2	many	CASSRGLAGQETQYF	TGTGCCAGCAGTCGGGGACTAGCGGGACAAGAGACCCAGTACTTC
TRBV20-1	TRBJ2-2	NA	NA	CSALQSGLVSTGELFF	TGCAGTGCTCTCCAAAGCGGCCTAGTGAGCACCGGGGAGCTGTTTTTT
TRBV9	TRBJ2-3	NA	few	CASSVATRQDTQYF	TGTGCCAGCAGCGTAGCTACCAGGCAAGATACGCAGTATTTT
TRBV6-5	TRBJ1-4	NA	few	CASSYSSATNEKLFF	TGTGCCAGCAGTTACTCGTCGGCAACTAATGAAAAACTGTTTTTT
TRBV12-3/TRBV12-4	TRBJ2-5	NA	once	CASSFNPHRETQYF	TGTGCCAGCAGTTTCAACCCCCACCGGGAGACCCAGTACTTC
TRBV10-3	TRBJ2-4	NA	few	CAISEGAAGGRNIQYF	TGTGCCATCAGTGAAGGGGCCGCCGGGGGTAGGAACATTCAGTACTTC
TRBV5-1	TRBJ2-1	TRBD1	NA	CASSPRDRVSYNEQFF	TGCGCCAGCAGCCCGCGGGACAGGGTGTCCTACAATGAGCAGTTCTTC
TRBV6-5	TRBJ2-5	TRBD2	NA	CASSYSLAGGLETQYF	TGTGCCAGCAGTTACTCTCTGGCGGGGGGGCTGGAGACCCAGTACTTC
TRBV4-3	TRBJ1-6	NA	NA	CASSQTVGSPLHF	TGCGCCAGCAGCCAAACGGTTGGATCACCCCTCCACTTT
TRBV5-1	TRBJ2-3	TRBD2	few	CASRPLGTSGRDTQYF	TGCGCCAGCAGGCCCCTCGGGACTAGCGGGAGAGATACGCAGTATTTT
TRBV7-9	TRBJ2-7	TRBD1	NA	CASSLSQDRGRYEQYF	TGTGCCAGCAGCTTAAGCCAAGACAGGGGGAGGTACGAGCAGTACTTC
TRBV5-5	TRBJ2-1	NA	many	CASSLAVSSYNEQFF	TGTGCCAGCAGCTTAGCGGTCAGCTCCTACAATGAGCAGTTCTTC
TRBV7-9	TRBJ2-5	TRBD2	few	CASGRGVQTQYF	TGTGCCAGTGGGCGGGGGGTACAGACCCAGTACTTC
TRBV6-1	TRBJ2-7	TRBD2	NA	CASSAASGGYYEQYF	TGTGCCAGCAGTGCCGCTAGCGGGGGCTACTACGAGCAGTACTTC
TRBV20-1	TRBJ2-2	NA	NA	CSARPTRITNTGELFF	TGCAGTGCTAGACCGACCAGGATAACGAACACCGGGGAGCTGTTTTTT
TRBV5-1	TRBJ2-1	TRBD1	NA	CASSGQGVYNEQFF	TGCGCCAGCAGCGGACAGGGAGTTTACAATGAGCAGTTCTTC
TRBV12-3/TRBV12-4	TRBJ1-6	NA	NA	CASSPHSYLSPLHF	TGTGCCAGCAGTCCTCACAGTTACCTTTCACCCCTCCACTTT
TRBV20-1	TRBJ2-1	NA	many	CSAWTYNEQFF	TGCAGTGCCTGGACCTACAATGAGCAGTTCTTC
TRBV6-1	TRBJ1-2	NA	NA	CASSEAPRGEYGYTF	TGTGCCAGCAGTGAAGCGCCTCGGGGGGAATATGGCTACACCTTC
TRBV11-3	TRBJ2-1	TRBD1	few	CASQTGGGEQFF	TGTGCCAGTCAAACAGGGGGCGGTGAGCAGTTCTTC
TRBV7-2	TRBJ2-3	NA	few	CASSLVEWGTDTQYF	TGTGCCAGCAGCTTAGTCGAATGGGGGACAGATACGCAGTATTTT
TRBV5-1	TRBJ2-3	NA	NA	CASSLTYVQASTDTQYF	TGCGCCAGCAGCCTTACTTACGTGCAAGCTAGCACAGATACGCAGTATTTT
TRBV7-6	TRBJ2-2	NA	NA	CASSLSAGGYTGELFF	TGTGCCAGCAGCTTGTCGGCAGGGGGGTACACCGGGGAGCTGTTTTTT
TRBV29-1	TRBJ2-1	NA	many	CSASSGEQFF	TGCAGCGCCTCTTCAGGTGAGCAGTTCTTC
TRBV5-1	TRBJ2-5	NA	NA	CASSLEGFRETQYF	TGCGCCAGCAGCTTGGAGGGGTTTCGGGAGACCCAGTACTTC
TRBV9	TRBJ2-5	NA	few	CASSVGVSFQETQYF	TGTGCCAGCAGCGTAGGGGTCAGCTTCCAAGAGACCCAGTACTTC
TRBV6-1	TRBJ2-1	TRBD2	NA	CASKRDHRGFSSYNEQFF	TGTGCCAGCAAGCGGGATCACCGTGGATTCAGCTCCTACAATGAGCAGTTCTTC
TRBV3-1	TRBJ2-7	NA	NA	CASSQAGGVLEQYF	TGTGCCAGCAGCCAAGCAGGGGGGGTCCTCGAGCAGTACTTC
TRBV5-1	TRBJ2-7	TRBD2	few	CASSRTSPSYEQYF	TGCGCCAGCAGCAGGACTAGCCCCAGCTACGAGCAGTACTTC
TRBV11-3	TRBJ1-1	NA	few	CASSPRGAGNTEAFF	TGTGCCAGCAGCCCCCGAGGTGCCGGGAACACTGAAGCTTTCTTT
TRBV20-1	TRBJ2-1	NA	few	CSAQGRFSYNEQFF	TGCAGTGCTCAAGGGAGGTTCAGCTACAATGAGCAGTTCTTC
TRBV12-3/TRBV12-4	TRBJ2-1	NA	many	CASSLGRQEQFF	TGTGCCAGCAGTTTAGGGCGACAAGAGCAGTTCTTC
TRBV29-1	TRBJ2-1	NA	few	CSARPGASDVGEQFF	TGCAGCGCCCGCCCCGGGGCCTCAGACGTCGGTGAGCAGTTCTTC
TRBV20-1	TRBJ2-1	TRBD2	many	CSASWTSSYNEQFF	TGCAGTGCTAGTTGGACTAGCTCCTACAATGAGCAGTTCTTC
TRBV3-1	TRBJ2-7	NA	NA	CASSPYSTASYEQYF	TGTGCCAGCAGCCCCTACTCGACCGCATCCTACGAGCAGTACTTC
TRBV20-1	TRBJ2-1	TRBD1	many	CSAIRGRDEQFF	TGCAGTGCTATTAGGGGGCGAGATGAGCAGTTCTTC
TRBV20-1	TRBJ2-3	NA	few	CSARSRRIASTDTQYF	TGCAGTGCTAGATCTCGGCGGATAGCTAGCACAGATACGCAGTATTTT
TRBV5-1	TRBJ2-7	NA	NA	CASSLELREQYF	TGCGCCAGCAGCTTGGAGCTTCGCGAGCAGTACTTC
TRBV9	TRBJ2-5	NA	NA	CASSVAPGQSGETQYF	TGTGCCAGCAGCGTAGCTCCAGGACAATCCGGAGAGACCCAGTACTTC
TRBV11-3	TRBJ2-5	NA	NA	CASPHRGGQETQYF	TGTGCCAGCCCCCACCGTGGGGGCCAAGAGACCCAGTACTTC
TRBV7-2	TRBJ2-6	NA	NA	CASTELIFALGANVLTF	TGTGCCAGCACCGAATTAATTTTCGCGTTGGGGGCCAACGTCCTGACTTTC
TRBV6-1	TRBJ2-7	TRBD2	NA	CASSARSGGAVEQYF	TGTGCCAGCAGTGCCCGTAGCGGGGGGGCCGTCGAGCAGTACTTC
TRBV20-1	TRBJ1-1	NA	NA	CSPDGDTEAFF	TGCAGTCCCGACGGAGACACTGAAGCTTTCTTT
TRBV6-5	TRBJ2-2	NA	NA	CASSYSGQPGVPGELFF	TGTGCCAGCAGTTACAGCGGCCAGCCAGGTGTCCCCGGGGAGCTGTTTTTT
TRBV12-3/TRBV12-4	TRBJ2-7	TRBD2	few	CASTQVGGGASDYEQYF	TGTGCCAGCACCCAAGTCGGGGGGGGGGCTTCTGACTACGAGCAGTACTTC
TRBV10-3	TRBJ1-1	TRBD1	few	CAIAGTGNTEAFF	TGTGCCATCGCGGGGACAGGGAACACTGAAGCTTTCTTT
TRBV27	TRBJ1-2	NA	few	CASSLSRSGIYGYTF	TGTGCCAGCAGTTTATCAAGGTCAGGGATCTATGGCTACACCTTC
TRBV10-3	TRBJ2-5	NA	NA	CATGGRDSQETQYF	TGTGCCACGGGGGGGAGGGACAGCCAAGAGACCCAGTACTTC
TRBV12-3/TRBV12-4	TRBJ1-2	NA	few	CASSFSTRSYGYTF	TGTGCCAGCAGTTTTAGTACAAGGTCCTATGGCTACACCTTC
TRBV7-9	TRBJ2-5	NA	many	CASSSPETQYF	TGTGCCAGCAGTTCACCGGAGACCCAGTACTTC